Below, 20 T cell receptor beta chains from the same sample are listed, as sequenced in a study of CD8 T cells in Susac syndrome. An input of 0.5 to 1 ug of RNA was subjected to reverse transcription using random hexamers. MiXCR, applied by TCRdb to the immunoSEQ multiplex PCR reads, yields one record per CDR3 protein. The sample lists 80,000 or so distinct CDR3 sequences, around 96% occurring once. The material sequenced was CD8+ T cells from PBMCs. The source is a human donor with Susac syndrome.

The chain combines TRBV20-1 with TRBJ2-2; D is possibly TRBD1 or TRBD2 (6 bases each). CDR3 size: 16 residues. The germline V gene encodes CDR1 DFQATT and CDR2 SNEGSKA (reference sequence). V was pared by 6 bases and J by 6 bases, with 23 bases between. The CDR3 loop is CSAEGDGRSWAGELFF. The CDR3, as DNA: TGCAGTGCGGAGGGGGACGGGAGATCCTGGGCCGGGGAGCTGTTTTTT.

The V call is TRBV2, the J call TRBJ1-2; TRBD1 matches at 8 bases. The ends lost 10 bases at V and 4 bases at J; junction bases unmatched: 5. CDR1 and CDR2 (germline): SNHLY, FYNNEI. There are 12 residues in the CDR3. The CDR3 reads CATTDRAYGYTF. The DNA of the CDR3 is TGTGCCACCACGGACAGGGCCTATGGCTACACCTTC.

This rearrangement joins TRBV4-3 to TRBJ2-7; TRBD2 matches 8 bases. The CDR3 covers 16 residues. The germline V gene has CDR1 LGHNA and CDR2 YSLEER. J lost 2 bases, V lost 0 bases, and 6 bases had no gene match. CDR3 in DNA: TGCGCCAGCAGCCAAGATTGCCGGGGGGGGACCTACGAGCAGTACGTC. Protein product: CASSQDCRGGTYEQYV.

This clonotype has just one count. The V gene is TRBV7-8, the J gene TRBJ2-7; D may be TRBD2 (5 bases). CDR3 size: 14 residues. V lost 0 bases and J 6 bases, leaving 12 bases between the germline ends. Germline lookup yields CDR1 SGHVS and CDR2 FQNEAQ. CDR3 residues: CASSLAKSGSEQYV. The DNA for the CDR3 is TGTGCCAGCAGCTTAGCCAAGAGCGGCTCCGAGCAGTACGTC.

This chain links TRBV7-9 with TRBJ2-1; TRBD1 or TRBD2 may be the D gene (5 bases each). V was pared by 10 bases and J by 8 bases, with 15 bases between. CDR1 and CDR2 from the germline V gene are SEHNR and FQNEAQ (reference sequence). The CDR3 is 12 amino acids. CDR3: CATPWGIDEQFF. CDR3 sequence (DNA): TGTGCCACCCCCTGGGGGATTGATGAGCAGTTCTTC. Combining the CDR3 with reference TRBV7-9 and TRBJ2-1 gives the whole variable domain DTGVSQNPRHKITKRGQNVTFRCDPISEHNRLYWYRQTLGQGPEFLTYFQNEAQLEKSRLLSDRFSAERPKGSFSTLEIQRTEQGDSAMYLCATPWGIDEQFFGPGTRLTVL.

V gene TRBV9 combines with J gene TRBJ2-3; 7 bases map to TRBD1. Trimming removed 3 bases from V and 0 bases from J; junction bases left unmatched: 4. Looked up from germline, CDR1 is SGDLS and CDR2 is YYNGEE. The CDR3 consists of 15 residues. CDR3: CASSAGQESTDTQYF. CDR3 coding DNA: TGTGCCAGCAGCGCCGGACAGGAGAGCACAGATACGCAGTATTTT.

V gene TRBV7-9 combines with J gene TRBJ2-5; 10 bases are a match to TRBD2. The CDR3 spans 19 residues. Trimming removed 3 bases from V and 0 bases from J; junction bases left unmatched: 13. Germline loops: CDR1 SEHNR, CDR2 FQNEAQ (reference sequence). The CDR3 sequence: CASSFLPGLAREDQETQYF. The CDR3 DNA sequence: TGTGCCAGCAGCTTTCTACCGGGACTAGCGAGAGAGGACCAAGAGACCCAGTACTTC.

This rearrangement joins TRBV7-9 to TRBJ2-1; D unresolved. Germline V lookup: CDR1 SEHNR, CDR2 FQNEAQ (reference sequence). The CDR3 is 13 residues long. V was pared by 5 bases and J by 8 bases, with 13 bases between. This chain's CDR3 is CASSHGSLDEQFF. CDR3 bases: TGTGCCAGCAGCCATGGCAGCCTGGATGAGCAGTTCTTC.

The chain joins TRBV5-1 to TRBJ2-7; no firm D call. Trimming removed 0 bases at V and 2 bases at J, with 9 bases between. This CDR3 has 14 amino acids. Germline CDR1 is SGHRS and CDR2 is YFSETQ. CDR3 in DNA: TGCGCCAGCAGCTTGGGACATCAACCCTACGAGCAGTACTTC. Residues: CASSLGHQPYEQYF.

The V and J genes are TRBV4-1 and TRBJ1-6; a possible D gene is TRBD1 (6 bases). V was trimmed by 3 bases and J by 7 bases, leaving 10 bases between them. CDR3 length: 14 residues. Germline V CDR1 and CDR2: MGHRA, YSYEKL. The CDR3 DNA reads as TGCGCCAGCAGCCAGCAACAGGGCAATTCACCCCTCCACTTT. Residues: CASSQQQGNSPLHF.

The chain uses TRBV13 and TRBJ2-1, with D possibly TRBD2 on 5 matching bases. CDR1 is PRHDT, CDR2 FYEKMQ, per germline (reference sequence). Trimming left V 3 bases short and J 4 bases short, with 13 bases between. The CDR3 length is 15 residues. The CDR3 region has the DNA TGTGCCAGCAGCTTCCCGGGGTTCGGGTACAATGAGCAGTTCTTC. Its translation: CASSFPGFGYNEQFF.

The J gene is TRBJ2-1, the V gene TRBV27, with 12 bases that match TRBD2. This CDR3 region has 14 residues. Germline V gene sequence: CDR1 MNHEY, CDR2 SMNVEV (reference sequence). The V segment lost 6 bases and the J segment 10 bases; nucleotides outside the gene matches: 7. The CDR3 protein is CASRTSGRKNEQFF. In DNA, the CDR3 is TGTGCCAGCAGGACTAGCGGGAGAAAAAACGAGCAGTTCTTC.

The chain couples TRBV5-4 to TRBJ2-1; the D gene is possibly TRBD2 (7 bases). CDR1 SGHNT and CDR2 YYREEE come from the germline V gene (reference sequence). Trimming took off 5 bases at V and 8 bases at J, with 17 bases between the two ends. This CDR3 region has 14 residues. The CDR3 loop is CASRPAGGGDEQFF. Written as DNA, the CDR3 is TGTGCCAGCAGACCTGCAGGCGGGGGCGATGAGCAGTTCTTC.

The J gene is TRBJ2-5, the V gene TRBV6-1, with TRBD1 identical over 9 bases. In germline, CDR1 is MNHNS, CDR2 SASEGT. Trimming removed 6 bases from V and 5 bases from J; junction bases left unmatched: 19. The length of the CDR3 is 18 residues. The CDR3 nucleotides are TGTGCCAGCAGCACACCTATCGAGGGACAGGGCAACGTTGAGACCCAGTACTTC. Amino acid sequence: CASSTPIEGQGNVETQYF.

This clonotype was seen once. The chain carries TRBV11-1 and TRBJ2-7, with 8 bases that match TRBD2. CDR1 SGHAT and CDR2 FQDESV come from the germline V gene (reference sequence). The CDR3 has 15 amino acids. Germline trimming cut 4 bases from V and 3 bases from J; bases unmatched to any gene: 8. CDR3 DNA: TGTGCCAGCAGCTCGAAAACTAGCGGTTACTACGAGCAGTACTTC. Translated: CASSSKTSGYYEQYF.

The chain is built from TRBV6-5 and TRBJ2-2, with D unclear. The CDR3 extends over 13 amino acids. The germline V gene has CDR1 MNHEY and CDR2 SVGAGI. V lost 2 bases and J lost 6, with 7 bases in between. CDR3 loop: CASSYNRAGELFF. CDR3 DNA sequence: TGTGCCAGCAGTTACAATAGGGCCGGGGAGCTGTTTTTT.

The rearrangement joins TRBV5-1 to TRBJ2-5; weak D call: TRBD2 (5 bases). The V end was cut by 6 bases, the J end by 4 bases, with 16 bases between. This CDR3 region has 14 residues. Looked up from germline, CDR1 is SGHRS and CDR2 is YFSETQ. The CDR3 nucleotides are TGCGCCAGCACCGAGGGAAGTGGCGGAGAGACCCAGTACTTC. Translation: CASTEGSGGETQYF.

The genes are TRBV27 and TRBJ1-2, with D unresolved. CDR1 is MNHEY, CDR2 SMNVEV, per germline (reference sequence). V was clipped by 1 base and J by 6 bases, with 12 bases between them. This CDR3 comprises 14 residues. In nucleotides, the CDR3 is TGTGCCAGCAGTTTATTGGGGAGAGACGATGGCTACACCTTC. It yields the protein CASSLLGRDDGYTF.

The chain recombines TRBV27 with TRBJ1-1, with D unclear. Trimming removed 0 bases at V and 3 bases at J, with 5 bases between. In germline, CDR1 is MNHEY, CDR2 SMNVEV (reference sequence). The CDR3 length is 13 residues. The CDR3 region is CASSLSAHTEAFF. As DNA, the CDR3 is TGTGCCAGCAGTTTATCGGCCCACACTGAAGCTTTCTTT.

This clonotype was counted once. In DNA, the CDR3 is TGTGCCACCAGTGATCGGGACAGGGGTGAGGATGGCTACACCTTC. This sequence encodes CATSDRDRGEDGYTF. V and J are TRBV24-1 and TRBJ1-2, with 10 bases that match TRBD1. Germline loops: CDR1 KGHDR, CDR2 SFDVKD. CDR3 length: 15 amino acids. The junction had 6 bases not matched to a gene; V was cut back by 3 bases and J by 6 bases.